This T cell receptor beta chain was profiled in a study of response to subunit inactivated influenza vaccine. The study's findings and limits: Authors suggested few new T cells are recruited by each seasonal influenza vaccination.

Each CDR3 protein gets one entry after TCRdb re-called the RT-PCR reads with MiXCR. The table has about 570,000 distinct CDR3 sequences, over 9.5% seen once. Germline CDR1 reads SNHLY; CDR2 reads FYNNEI. This CDR3 is built from 15 residues. With V trimmed by 3 bases and J by 3 bases, 5 bases remained unmatched. Comment on this clonotype: Its matching antigen is unknown.

This rearrangement joins TRBV2 to TRBJ2-7, with 10 positions matching TRBD2. The clonotype was recovered from a man aged 45 to 65 who received an inactivated influenza vaccine. The material sequenced was PBMCs from blood, taken on the day of vaccination. The CDR3 sequence is CASSDPSGGYYEQYF. CDR3 sequence (DNA): TGTGCCAGCAGTGACCCTAGCGGGGGATACTACGAGCAGTACTTC.